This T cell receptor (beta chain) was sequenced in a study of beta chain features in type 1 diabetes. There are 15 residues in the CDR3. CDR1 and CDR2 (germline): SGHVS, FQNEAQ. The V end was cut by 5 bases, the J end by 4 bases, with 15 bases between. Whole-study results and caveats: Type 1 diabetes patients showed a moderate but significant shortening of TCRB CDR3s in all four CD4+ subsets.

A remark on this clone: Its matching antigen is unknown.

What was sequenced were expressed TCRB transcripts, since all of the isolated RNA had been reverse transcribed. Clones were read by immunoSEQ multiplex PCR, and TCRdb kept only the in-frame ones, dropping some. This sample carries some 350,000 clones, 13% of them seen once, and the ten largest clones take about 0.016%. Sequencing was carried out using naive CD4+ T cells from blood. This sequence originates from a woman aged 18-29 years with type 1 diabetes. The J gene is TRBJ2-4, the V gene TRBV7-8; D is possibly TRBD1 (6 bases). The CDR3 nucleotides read TGTGCCAGCAGCCCTGGGGCAGGGGATAAAAACATTCAGTACTTC. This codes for CASSPGAGDKNIQYF.